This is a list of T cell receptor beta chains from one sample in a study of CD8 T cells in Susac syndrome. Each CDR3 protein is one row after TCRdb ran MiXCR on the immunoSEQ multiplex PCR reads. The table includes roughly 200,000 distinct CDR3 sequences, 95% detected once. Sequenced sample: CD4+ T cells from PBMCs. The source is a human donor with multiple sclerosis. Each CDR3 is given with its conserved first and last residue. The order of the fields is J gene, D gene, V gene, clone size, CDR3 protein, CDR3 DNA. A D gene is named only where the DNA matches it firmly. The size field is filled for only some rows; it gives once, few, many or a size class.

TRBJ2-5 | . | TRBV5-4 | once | CASSLGLGVETQYF | TGTGCCAGCAGCTTGGGACTAGGGGTGGAGACCCAGTACTTC
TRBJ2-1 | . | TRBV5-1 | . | CASSLDSISGEQFF | TGCGCCAGCAGCTTGGATTCTATTTCGGGGGAGCAGTTCTTC
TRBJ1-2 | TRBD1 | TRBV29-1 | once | CSVEDLAGGDGYTF | TGCAGCGTTGAAGATCTTGCAGGGGGGGATGGCTACACCTTC
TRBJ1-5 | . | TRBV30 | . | CAWSEAPLQPQHF | TGTGCCTGGAGTGAGGCGCCTTTGCAGCCCCAGCATTTT
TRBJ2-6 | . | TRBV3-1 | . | CASSQQFSGANVLTF | TGTGCCAGCAGCCAACAGTTCTCTGGGGCCAACGTCCTGACTTTC
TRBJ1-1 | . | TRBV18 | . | CASSPPPSQNTEAFF | TGTGCCAGCTCACCACCGCCGTCCCAGAACACTGAAGCTTTCTTT
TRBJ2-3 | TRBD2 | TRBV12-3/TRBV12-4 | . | CASSFSSGETDTQYF | TGTGCCAGCAGTTTTTCTAGCGGGGAAACAGATACGCAGTATTTT
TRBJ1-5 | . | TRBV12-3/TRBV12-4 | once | CASSPDSSNQPQHF | TGTGCCAGCAGCCCAGACAGTAGCAATCAGCCCCAGCATTTT
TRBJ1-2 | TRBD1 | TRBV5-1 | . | CASSLGDREYGYTF | TGCGCCAGCAGCTTGGGCGACAGGGAGTATGGCTACACCTTC
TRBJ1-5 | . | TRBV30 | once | CAWSQRVDQPQHF | TGTGCCTGGAGCCAAAGAGTTGACCAGCCCCAGCATTTT
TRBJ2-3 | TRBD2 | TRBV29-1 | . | CSVDVAGGLTQYF | TGCAGCGTTGATGTGGCGGGGGGGCTTACGCAGTATTTT
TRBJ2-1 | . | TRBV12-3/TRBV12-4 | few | CASSFRGEQFF | TGTGCCAGCAGTTTTCGGGGTGAGCAGTTCTTC
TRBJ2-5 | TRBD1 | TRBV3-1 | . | CASTDRVQETQYF | TGTGCCAGCACCGACAGGGTCCAAGAGACCCAGTACTTC
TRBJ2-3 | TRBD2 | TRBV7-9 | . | CASSVSGGNTDTQYF | TGTGCCAGCAGCGTTAGCGGGGGGAACACAGATACGCAGTATTTT
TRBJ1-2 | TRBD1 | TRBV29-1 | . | CSVMGQATYGYTF | TGCAGCGTGATGGGACAGGCCACTTATGGCTACACCTTC
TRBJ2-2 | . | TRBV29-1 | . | CSVGSAAGTGELFF | TGCAGCGTTGGTAGTGCTGCAGGGACCGGGGAGCTGTTTTTT
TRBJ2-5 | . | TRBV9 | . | CASSVSTPGSGQETQYF | TGTGCCAGCAGCGTATCAACCCCCGGGAGCGGCCAAGAGACCCAGTACTTC
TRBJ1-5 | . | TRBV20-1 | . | CSAVRSNQPQHF | TGCAGTGCCGTCCGGAGCAATCAGCCCCAGCATTTT
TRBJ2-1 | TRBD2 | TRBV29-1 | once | CSARHRTSGGSYNEQFF | TGCAGCGCGAGACATCGGACTAGCGGGGGCTCCTACAATGAGCAGTTCTTC
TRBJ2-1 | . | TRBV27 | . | CASSLSTEVGEQFF | TGTGCCAGCAGTTTATCGACGGAGGTAGGCGAGCAGTTCTTC
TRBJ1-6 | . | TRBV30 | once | CAWSVTVRRRNSPLHF | TGTGCCTGGAGTGTAACCGTTCGGCGGCGAAATTCACCCCTCCACTTT
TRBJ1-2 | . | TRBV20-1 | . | CSAFFGGGNYTF | TGCAGTGCCTTTTTCGGCGGCGGGAACTACACCTTC
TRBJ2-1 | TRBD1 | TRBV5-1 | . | CASSSGQGVEQFF | TGCGCCAGCAGCTCGGGACAGGGGGTTGAGCAGTTCTTC
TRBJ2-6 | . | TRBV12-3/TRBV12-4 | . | CASGDSRVSGANVLTF | TGTGCCAGCGGGGACTCAAGGGTCTCAGGGGCCAACGTCCTGACTTTC
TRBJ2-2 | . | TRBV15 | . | CATSTLTVTAGELFF | TGTGCCACCAGCACCCTGACGGTGACTGCCGGGGAGCTGTTTTTT
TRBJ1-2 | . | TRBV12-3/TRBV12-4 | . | CASSSRDAYYGYTF | TGTGCCAGCAGTTCGCGGGACGCCTACTATGGCTACACCTTC
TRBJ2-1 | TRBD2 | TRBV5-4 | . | CASSYGGASANEQFF | TGTGCCAGCAGCTACGGGGGGGCCTCTGCCAATGAGCAGTTCTTC
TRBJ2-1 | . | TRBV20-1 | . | CSATGRGSYNEQFF | TGCAGTGCAACAGGAAGGGGCTCCTACAATGAGCAGTTCTTC
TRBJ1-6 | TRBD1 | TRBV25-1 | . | CASSRNDLRGSPLHF | TGTGCCAGCAGCCGTAATGACCTCAGGGGGTCACCCCTCCACTTT
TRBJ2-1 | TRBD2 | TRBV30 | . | CAWSRGTSGYNEQFF | TGTGCCTGGAGTAGGGGGACTAGCGGATACAATGAGCAGTTCTTC
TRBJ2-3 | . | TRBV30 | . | CAWSVLTSMVGTQYF | TGTGCCTGGAGTGTATTGACTTCCATGGTTGGGACGCAGTATTTT
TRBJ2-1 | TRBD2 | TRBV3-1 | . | CASSRKAGGPYNEQFF | TGTGCCAGCAGCCGAAAAGCGGGGGGACCCTACAATGAGCAGTTCTTC
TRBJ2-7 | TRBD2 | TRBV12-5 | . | CASGPRLAGASYEQYF | TGTGCTAGTGGTCCCCGACTAGCGGGGGCCTCCTACGAGCAGTACTTC
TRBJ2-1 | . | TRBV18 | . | CASTVAGPSEQFF | TGTGCCAGCACCGTCGCGGGTCCAAGTGAGCAGTTCTTC
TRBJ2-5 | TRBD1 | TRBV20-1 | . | CSAPGQGAETQYF | TGCAGTGCCCCGGGACAGGGGGCAGAGACCCAGTACTTC
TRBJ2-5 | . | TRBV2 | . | CASSESWVGETQYF | TGTGCCAGCAGTGAATCTTGGGTTGGGGAGACCCAGTACTTC
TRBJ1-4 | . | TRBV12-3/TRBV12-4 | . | CASRPSGGSSTNEKLFF | TGTGCCAGCAGACCATCCGGGGGCAGTTCCACTAATGAAAAACTGTTTTTT
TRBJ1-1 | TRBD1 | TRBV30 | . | CAWNGDSGFEAFF | TGTGCCTGGAATGGGGACAGTGGATTTGAAGCTTTCTTT
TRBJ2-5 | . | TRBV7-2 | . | CASSSGLRGARETQYF | TGTGCCAGCAGCTCGGGGTTGAGGGGGGCCCGGGAGACCCAGTACTTC